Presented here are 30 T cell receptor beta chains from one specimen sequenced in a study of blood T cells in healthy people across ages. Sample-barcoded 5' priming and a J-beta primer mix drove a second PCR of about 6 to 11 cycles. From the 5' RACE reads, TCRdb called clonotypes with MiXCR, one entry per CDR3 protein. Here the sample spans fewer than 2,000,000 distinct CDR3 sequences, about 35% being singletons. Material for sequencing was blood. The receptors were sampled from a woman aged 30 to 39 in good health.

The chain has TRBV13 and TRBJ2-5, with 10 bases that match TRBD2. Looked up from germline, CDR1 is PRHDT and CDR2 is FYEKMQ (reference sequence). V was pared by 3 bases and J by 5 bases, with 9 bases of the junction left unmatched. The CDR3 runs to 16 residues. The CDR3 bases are TGTGCCAGCAGCTTTACCAAGCGGGGGGGCCCGGAGACCCAGTACTTC. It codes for CASSFTKRGGPETQYF. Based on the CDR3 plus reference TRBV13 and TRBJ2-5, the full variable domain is AAGVIQSPRHLIKEKRETATLKCYPIPRHDTVYWYQQGPGQDPQFLISFYEKMQSDKGSIPDRFSAQQFSDYHSELNMSSLELGDSALYFCASSFTKRGGPETQYFGPGTRLLVL.

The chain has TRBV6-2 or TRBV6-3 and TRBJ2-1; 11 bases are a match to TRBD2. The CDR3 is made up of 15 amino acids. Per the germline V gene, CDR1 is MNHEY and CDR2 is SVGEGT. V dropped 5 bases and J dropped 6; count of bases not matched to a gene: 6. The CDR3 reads CASSTLSGGANEQFF. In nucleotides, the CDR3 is TGTGCCAGCAGTACCCTTAGCGGGGGGGCCAATGAGCAGTTCTTC.

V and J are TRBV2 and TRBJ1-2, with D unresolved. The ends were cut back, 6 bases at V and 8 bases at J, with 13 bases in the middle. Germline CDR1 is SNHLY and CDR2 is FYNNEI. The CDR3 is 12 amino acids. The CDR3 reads CASRTDGRGYTF. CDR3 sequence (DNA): TGTGCCAGCAGAACAGACGGGCGAGGCTACACCTTC. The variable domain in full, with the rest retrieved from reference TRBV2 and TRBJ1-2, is EPEVTQTPSHQVTQMGQEVILRCVPISNHLYFYWYRQILGQKVEFLVSFYNNEISEKSEIFDDQFSVERPDGSNFTLKIRSTKLEDSAMYFCASRTDGRGYTFGSGTRLTVV.

The CDR3 protein is CASSPWDSMNTEAFF. The CDR3 nucleotides read TGTGCCAGCAGCCCCTGGGACTCTATGAACACTGAAGCTTTCTTT. This chain connects TRBV11-1 to TRBJ1-1, with D perhaps TRBD1 (5 bases). V was cut by 5 bases and J by 0 bases, with 13 bases left in between. This CDR3 region has 15 residues. Germline CDR1 SGHAT, CDR2 FQDESV (reference sequence).

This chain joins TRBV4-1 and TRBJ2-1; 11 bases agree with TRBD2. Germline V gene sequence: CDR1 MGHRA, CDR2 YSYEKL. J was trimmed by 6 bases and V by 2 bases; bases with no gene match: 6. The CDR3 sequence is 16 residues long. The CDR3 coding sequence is TGCGCCAGCAGCCAAATTCCCGGGACTAGCGGCAATGAGCAGTTCTTC. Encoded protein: CASSQIPGTSGNEQFF.

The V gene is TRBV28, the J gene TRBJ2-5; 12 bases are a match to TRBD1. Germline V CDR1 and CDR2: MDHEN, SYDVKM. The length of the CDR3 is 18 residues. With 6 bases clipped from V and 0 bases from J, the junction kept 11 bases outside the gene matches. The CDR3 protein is CASSPGTGGLLHQETQYF. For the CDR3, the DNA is TGTGCCAGCAGCCCGGGGACAGGGGGCCTTTTGCACCAAGAGACCCAGTACTTC.

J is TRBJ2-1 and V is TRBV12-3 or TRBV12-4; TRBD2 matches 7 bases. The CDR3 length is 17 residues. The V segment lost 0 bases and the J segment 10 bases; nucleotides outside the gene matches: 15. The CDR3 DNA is TGTGCCAGCAGTTTAGCATTCGGGACTACAATCTCGGCCGAGCAGTTCTTC. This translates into CASSLAFGTTISAEQFF.

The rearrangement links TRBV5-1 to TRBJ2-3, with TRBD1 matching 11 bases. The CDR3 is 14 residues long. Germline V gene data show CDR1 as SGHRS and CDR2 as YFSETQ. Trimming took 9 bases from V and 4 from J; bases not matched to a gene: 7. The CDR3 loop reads CANRRTGGSDTQYF. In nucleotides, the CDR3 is TGCGCCAACAGAAGGACAGGGGGCTCAGATACGCAGTATTTT. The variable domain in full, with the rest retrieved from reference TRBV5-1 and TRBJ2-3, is KAGVTQTPRYLIKTRGQQVTLSCSPISGHRSVSWYQQTPGQGLQFLFEYFSETQRNKGNFPGRFSGRQFSNSRSEMNVSTLELGDSALYLCANRRTGGSDTQYFGPGTRLTVL.

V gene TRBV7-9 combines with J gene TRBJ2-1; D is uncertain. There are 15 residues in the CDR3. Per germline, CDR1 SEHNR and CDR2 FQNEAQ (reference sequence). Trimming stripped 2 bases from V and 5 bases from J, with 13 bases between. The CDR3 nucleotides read TGTGCCAGCAGCTTACAACGGACCAAAAACAATGAGCAGTTCTTC. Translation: CASSLQRTKNNEQFF. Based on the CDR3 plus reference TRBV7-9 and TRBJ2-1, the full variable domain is DTGVSQNPRHKITKRGQNVTFRCDPISEHNRLYWYRQTLGQGPEFLTYFQNEAQLEKSRLLSDRFSAERPKGSFSTLEIQRTEQGDSAMYLCASSLQRTKNNEQFFGPGTRLTVL.

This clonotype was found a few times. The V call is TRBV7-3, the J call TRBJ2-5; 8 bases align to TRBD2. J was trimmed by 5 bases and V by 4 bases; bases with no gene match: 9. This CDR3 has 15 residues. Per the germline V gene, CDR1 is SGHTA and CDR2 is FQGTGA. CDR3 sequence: CASSSRGGRWETQYF. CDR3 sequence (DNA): TGTGCCAGCAGCTCCCGCGGGGGGCGCTGGGAGACCCAGTACTTC.

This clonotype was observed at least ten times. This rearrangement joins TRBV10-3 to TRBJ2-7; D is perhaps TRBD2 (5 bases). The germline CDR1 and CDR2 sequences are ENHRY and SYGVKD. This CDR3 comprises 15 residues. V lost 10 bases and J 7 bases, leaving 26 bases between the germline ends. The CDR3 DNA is TGTGCCAGCAGAAAGGGTTTGGAGCCCCGAGGGGAGCAGTACTTC. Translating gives CASRKGLEPRGEQYF.

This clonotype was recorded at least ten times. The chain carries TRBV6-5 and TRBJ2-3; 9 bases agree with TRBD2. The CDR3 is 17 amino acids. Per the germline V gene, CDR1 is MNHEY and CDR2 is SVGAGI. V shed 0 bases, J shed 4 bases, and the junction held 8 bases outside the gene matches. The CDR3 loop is CASSYSSLAGSPDTQYF. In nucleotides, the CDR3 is TGTGCCAGCAGTTACTCGTCTCTAGCGGGGAGCCCAGATACGCAGTATTTT.

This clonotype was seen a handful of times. The CDR3 coding sequence is TGCAGTGCGCAAGACAGCCAGTTAACTAGCACAGATACGCAGTATTTT. It yields the protein CSAQDSQLTSTDTQYF. This rearrangement joins TRBV20-1 to TRBJ2-3; D perhaps matches TRBD1 (5 bases). Germline values: CDR1 DFQATT, CDR2 SNEGSKA (reference sequence). The length of the CDR3 is 16 residues. V gave up 6 bases and J gave up 0 bases, with 19 bases separating them.

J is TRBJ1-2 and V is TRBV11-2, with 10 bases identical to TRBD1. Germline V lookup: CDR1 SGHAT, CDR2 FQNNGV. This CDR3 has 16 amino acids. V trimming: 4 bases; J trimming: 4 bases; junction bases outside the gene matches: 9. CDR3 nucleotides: TGTGCCAGCAGCTCGGGACAGGGGAAATCTCTCTATGGCTACACCTTC. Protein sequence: CASSSGQGKSLYGYTF.

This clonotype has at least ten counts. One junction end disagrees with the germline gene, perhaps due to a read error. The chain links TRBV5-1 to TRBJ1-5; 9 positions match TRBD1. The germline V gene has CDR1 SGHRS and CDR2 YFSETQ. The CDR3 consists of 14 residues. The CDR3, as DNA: TGTGCCAGCTCACCGGGACAGGGCTATCAGCCCCAGCATTTT. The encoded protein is CASSPGQGYQPQHF.

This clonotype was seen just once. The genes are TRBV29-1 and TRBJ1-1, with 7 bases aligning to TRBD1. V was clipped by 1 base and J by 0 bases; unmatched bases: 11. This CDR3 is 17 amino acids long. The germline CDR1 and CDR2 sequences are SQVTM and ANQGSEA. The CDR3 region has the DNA TGCAGCGTTGAAGGGTACAGTAACAGGGGCCTGAACACTGAAGCTTTCTTT. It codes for CSVEGYSNRGLNTEAFF.

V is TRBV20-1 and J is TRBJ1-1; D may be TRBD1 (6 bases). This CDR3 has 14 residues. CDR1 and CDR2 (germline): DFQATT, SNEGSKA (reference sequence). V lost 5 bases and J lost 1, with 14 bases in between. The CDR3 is CSARRGNQNTEAFF. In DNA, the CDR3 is TGCAGTGCTCGAAGGGGGAATCAGAACACTGAAGCTTTCTTT.

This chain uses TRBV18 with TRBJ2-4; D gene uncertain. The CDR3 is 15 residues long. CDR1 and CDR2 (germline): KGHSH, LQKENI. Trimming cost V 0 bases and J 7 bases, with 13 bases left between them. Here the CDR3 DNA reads TGTGCCAGCTCACCACCGAGTAATGTCCATAACATTCAGTACTTC. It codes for CASSPPSNVHNIQYF. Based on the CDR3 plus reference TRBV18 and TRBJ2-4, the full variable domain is NAGVMQNPRHLVRRRGQEARLRCSPMKGHSHVYWYRQLPEEGLKFMVYLQKENIIDESGMPKERFSAEFPKEGPSILRIQQVVRGDSAAYFCASSPPSNVHNIQYFGAGTRLSVL.

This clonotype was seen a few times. The CDR3 DNA sequence: TGTGCCAGCAGCTCGTCGTTGGGACTGACCTTTAATTCACCCCTCCACTTT. Its translation is CASSSSLGLTFNSPLHF. The chain joins TRBV7-6 to TRBJ1-6; D is possibly TRBD1 (5 bases). CDR1 is SGHVS, CDR2 FNYEAQ, per germline. The CDR3 runs to 17 residues. V was clipped by 4 bases and J by 6 bases, with 19 bases between them.

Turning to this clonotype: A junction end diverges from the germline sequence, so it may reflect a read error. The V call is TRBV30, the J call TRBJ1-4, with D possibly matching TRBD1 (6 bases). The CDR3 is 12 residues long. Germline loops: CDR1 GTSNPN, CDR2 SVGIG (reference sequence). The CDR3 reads CAWGDTNEELFF. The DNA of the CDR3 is TGTGCCTGGGGGGACACCAATGAAGAACTGTTTTTT.

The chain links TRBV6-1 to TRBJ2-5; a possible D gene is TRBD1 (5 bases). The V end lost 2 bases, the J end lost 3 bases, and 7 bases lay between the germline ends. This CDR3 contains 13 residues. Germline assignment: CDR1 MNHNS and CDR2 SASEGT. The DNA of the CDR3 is TGTGCCAGCAGTGAAACCAGGGAAGAGACCCAGTACTTC. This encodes CASSETREETQYF.

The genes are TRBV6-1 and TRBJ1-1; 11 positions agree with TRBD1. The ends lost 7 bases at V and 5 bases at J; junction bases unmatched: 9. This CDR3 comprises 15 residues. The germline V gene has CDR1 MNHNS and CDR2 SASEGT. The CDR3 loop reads CASTRGGQGGTEAFF. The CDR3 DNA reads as TGTGCCAGCACCCGAGGGGGACAGGGGGGAACTGAAGCTTTCTTT.

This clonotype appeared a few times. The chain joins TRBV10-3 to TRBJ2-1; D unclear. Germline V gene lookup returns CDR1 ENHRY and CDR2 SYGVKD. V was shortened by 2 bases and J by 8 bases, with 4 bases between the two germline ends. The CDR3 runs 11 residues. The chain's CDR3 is CAISEMDEQFF. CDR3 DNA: TGTGCCATCAGTGAGATGGATGAGCAGTTCTTC.

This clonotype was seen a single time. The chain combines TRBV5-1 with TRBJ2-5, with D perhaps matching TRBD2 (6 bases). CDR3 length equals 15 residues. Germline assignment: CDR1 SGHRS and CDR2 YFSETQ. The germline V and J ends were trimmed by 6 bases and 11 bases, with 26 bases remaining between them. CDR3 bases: TGCGCCAGCACCGCAGGGCTAGCAGGGACTGGGGAGCAGTACTTC. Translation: CASTAGLAGTGEQYF. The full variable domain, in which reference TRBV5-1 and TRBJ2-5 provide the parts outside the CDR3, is KAGVTQTPRYLIKTRGQQVTLSCSPISGHRSVSWYQQTPGQGLQFLFEYFSETQRNKGNFPGRFSGRQFSNSRSEMNVSTLELGDSALYLCASTAGLAGTGEQYFGPGTRLLVL.

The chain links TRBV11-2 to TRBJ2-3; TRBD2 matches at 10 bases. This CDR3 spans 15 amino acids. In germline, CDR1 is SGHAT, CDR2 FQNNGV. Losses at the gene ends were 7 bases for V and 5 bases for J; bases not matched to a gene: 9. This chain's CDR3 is CASNQAGGPRDTQYF. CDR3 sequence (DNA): TGTGCCAGCAACCAAGCGGGAGGGCCTCGAGATACGCAGTATTTT.

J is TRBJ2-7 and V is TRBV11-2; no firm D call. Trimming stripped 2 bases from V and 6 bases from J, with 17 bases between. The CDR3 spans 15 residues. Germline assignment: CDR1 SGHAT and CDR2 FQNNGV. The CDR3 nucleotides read TGTGCCAGCAGCTTATCCACCTCACTCTTATCCGAGCAGTACTTC. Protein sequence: CASSLSTSLLSEQYF.

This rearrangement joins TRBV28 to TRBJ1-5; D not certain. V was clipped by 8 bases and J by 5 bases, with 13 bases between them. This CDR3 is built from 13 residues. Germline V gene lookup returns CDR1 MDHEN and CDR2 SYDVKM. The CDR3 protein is CASCLNSHQPQHF. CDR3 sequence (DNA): TGTGCCAGCTGCCTGAACAGCCATCAGCCCCAGCATTTT.

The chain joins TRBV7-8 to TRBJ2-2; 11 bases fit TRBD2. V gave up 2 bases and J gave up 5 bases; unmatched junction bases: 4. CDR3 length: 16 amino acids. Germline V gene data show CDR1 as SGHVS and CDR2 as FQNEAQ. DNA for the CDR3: TGTGCCAGCAGCTTACGACTAGCGGGATTAACCGGGGAGCTGTTTTTT. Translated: CASSLRLAGLTGELFF.

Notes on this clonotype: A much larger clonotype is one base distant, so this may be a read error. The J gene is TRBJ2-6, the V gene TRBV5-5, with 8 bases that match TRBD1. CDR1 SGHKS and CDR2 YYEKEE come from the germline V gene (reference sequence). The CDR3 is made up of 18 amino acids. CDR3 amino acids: CASSPSPGQESGANVRTF. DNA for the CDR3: TGTGCCAGCAGCCCCTCTCCGGGACAGGAATCTGGGGCCAACGTCCGGACTTTC.

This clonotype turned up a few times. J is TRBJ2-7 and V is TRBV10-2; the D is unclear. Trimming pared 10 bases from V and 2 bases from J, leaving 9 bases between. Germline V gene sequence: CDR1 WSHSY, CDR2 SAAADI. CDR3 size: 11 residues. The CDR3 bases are TGCGCCACGAACGCGGCCTACGAGCAGTACTTC. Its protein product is CATNAAYEQYF.